These T cell receptor beta chains were read from a single sample in a study of OX40 agonist ivuxolimab in advanced cancers. Profiled with immunoSEQ multiplex PCR; TCRdb holds only in-frame clones, not every one. Of 65,000 to 95,000 clones in the sample, roughly 84% were seen once. The sample was CD4+ or CD8+ T cells sorted from blood, taken in a trial of the OX40 agonist ivuxolimab. The receptors come from an adult with an advanced solid tumor such as melanoma, head and neck, liver or kidney cancer. The conserved cysteine and the conserved F or W are not part of the CDR3 here.

J gene: TRBJ2-7
V gene: TRBV5-1
CDR3 protein: ASSWGPPGQGSSYEQY

J gene: TRBJ2-3
V gene: TRBV29-1
CDR3 protein: SVEKVAGASTDTQY

J gene: TRBJ2-5
V gene: TRBV2
CDR3 protein: ASSPPPLSTGRGKTQY

J gene: TRBJ2-1
V gene: TRBV5-1
CDR3 protein: ASSSLSGSAYNEQF

J gene: TRBJ1-3
V gene: TRBV5-6
CDR3 protein: ASSSRVEGNTIY

J gene: TRBJ1-1
V gene: TRBV11-1
CDR3 protein: ASSPWGRDTEAF

J gene: TRBJ1-2
V gene: TRBV28
CDR3 protein: ATPGGIYGYT

J gene: TRBJ2-3
V gene: TRBV10-1
CDR3 protein: ASSESLLAGYTDTQY

J gene: TRBJ1-3
V gene: TRBV4-2
CDR3 protein: ATTSGGAGNTIY

J gene: TRBJ2-1
V gene: TRBV28
CDR3 protein: ASVTGLYNEQF

J gene: TRBJ2-1
V gene: TRBV5-6
CDR3 protein: ASSFLVLEDGEQF

J gene: TRBJ1-4
V gene: TRBV28
CDR3 protein: ASRPPGEKLF

J gene: TRBJ2-1
V gene: TRBV7-8
CDR3 protein: ASSGTSGGSYNEQF

J gene: TRBJ2-7
V gene: TRBV7-2
CDR3 protein: ASSLIAGGNEQY

J gene: TRBJ2-3
V gene: TRBV6-6
CDR3 protein: ASSPAGSPRNTQY

J gene: TRBJ2-7
V gene: TRBV2
CDR3 protein: ATKRGGGGRHEQY

J gene: TRBJ1-2
V gene: TRBV30
CDR3 protein: AWSEGAGGYT

J gene: TRBJ2-1
V gene: TRBV19
CDR3 protein: ASSQTGGASGASSYNEQF

J gene: TRBJ1-1
V gene: TRBV5-1
CDR3 protein: ASTQGGNTEAF

J gene: TRBJ1-2
V gene: TRBV6-5
CDR3 protein: ASTKGGSHGYT

J gene: TRBJ2-7
V gene: TRBV11-1
CDR3 protein: ASSLGTGGYEQY

J gene: TRBJ1-3
V gene: TRBV29-1
CDR3 protein: SVVRPGDTIY

J gene: TRBJ1-6
V gene: TRBV29-1
CDR3 protein: SVQGPYNSPLH

J gene: TRBJ2-3
V gene: TRBV7-6
CDR3 protein: ASSLGSGGGTDTQY

J gene: TRBJ1-5
V gene: TRBV10-1
CDR3 protein: ASRARVLRGQPQH

J gene: TRBJ2-2
V gene: TRBV4-2
CDR3 protein: ASSQERGDTGELF

J gene: TRBJ2-7
V gene: TRBV15
CDR3 protein: ATSTRTGGNEQY

J gene: TRBJ1-6
V gene: TRBV5-4
CDR3 protein: ASSLVQANSPLH

J gene: TRBJ2-5
V gene: TRBV14
CDR3 protein: ASSPRAPETQY

J gene: TRBJ2-1
V gene: TRBV5-1
CDR3 protein: ASSLRGGSSYNEQF

J gene: TRBJ2-3
V gene: TRBV6-6
CDR3 protein: ASLRYSTDTQY

J gene: TRBJ2-1
V gene: TRBV9
CDR3 protein: ASSVGTGSLYEQF

J gene: TRBJ2-7
V gene: TRBV6-1
CDR3 protein: ASSEVGTGDREQY

J gene: TRBJ1-6
V gene: TRBV19
CDR3 protein: ASNLGVDSPLH